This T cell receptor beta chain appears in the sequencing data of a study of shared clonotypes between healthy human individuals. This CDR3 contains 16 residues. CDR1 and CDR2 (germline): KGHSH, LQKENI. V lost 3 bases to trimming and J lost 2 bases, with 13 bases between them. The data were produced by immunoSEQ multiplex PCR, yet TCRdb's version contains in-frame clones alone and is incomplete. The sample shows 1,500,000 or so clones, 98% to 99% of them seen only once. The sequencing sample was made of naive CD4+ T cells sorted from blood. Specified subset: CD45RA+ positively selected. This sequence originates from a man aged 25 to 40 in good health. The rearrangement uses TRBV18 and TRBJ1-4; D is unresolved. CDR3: CASSPARLGTNEKLFF. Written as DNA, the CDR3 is TGTGCCAGCTCACCGGCCAGGTTAGGCACTAATGAAAAACTGTTTTTT.